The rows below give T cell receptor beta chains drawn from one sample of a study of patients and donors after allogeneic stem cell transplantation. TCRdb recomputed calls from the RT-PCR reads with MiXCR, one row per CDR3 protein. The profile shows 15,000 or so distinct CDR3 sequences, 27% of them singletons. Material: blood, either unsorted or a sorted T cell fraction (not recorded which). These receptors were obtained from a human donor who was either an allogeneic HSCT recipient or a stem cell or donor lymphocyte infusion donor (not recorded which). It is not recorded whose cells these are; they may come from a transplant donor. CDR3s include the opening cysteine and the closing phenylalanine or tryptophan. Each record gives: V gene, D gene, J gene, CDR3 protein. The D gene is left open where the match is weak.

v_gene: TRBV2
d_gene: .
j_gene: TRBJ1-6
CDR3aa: CASRGDYSPLHF

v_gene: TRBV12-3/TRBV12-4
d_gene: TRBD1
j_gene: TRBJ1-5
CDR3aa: CASRGQGRPPQHF

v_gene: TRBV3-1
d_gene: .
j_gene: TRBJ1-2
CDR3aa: CASSQDKSGGGYTF

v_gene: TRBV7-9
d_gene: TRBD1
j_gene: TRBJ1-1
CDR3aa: CASSRQGAAKAFF

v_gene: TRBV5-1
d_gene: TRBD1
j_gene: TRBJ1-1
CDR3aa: CASSLTGPTGDKAFF

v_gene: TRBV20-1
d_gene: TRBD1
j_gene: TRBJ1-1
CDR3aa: CSAPRQGATEAFF

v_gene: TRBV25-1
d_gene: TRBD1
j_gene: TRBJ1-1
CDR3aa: CASSPNRGTEAFF

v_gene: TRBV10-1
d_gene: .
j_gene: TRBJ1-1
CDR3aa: CASSASRANTEAFF

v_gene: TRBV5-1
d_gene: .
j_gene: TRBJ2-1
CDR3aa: CASSPIVNEQFF

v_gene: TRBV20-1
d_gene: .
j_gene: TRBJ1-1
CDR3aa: CSACVLNTEAFF

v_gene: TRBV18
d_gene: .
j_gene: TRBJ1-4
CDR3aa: CASSPNRGPTTNEKLFF

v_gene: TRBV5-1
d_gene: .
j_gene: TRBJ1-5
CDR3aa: CASSFSGTSNQPQHF

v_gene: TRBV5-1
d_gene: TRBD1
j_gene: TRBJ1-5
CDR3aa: CASSTDGQGQPQHF

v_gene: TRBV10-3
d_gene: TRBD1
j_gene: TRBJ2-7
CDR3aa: CAIRGDRLKDEQYF

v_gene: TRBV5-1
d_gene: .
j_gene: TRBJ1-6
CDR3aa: CASSLTTLGGSPLHF

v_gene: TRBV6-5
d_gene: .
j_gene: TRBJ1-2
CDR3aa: CASSFLGGPYGYTF

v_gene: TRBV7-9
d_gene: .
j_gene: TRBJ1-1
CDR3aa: CASSLLEGEAFF

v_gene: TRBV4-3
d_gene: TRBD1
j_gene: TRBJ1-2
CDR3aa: CASSQRDRVNYGYTF

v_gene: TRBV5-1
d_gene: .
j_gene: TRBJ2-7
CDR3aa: CASSSGTPEQYF